The 32 T cell receptor beta chains presented below share a single source sample, sequenced in a study of Graves' ophthalmopathy and Graves' hyperthyroidism. Amplified TCR beta CDR3 regions were obtained using RNA transcripts as template. An initial RT-PCR round employing HTBI primers preceded a second-round multiplex PCR. TCRdb re-derived calls from the multiplex PCR reads in MiXCR, one entry per CDR3 protein. The data contain 400,000 to 500,000 distinct CDR3 sequences, roughly 21% of them singletons. Sequences were obtained from peripheral blood. These receptors all stem from a woman in her late teens or twenties with stable Graves' hyperthyroidism.

About this clonotype: A much larger clonotype is one base distant, so this may be a read error. The chain joins TRBV6-5 to TRBJ1-1, with D possibly TRBD1 on 5 matching bases. The V and J ends lost 2 bases and 11 bases respectively, with 12 bases between them. CDR3 length: 12 amino acids. The germline V gene has CDR1 MNHEY and CDR2 SVGAGI. CDR3 bases: TGTGCCAGCAGTTACCCATCAGGGTGGGCTTTCTTT. Its translation: CASSYPSGWAFF.

This clonotype has a count of ten or more. The chain carries TRBV6-5 and TRBJ1-3; D remains ambiguous. CDR3 length: 16 residues. V lost 2 bases, J lost 1 base, and 12 bases lay in between. Germline V gene sequence: CDR1 MNHEY, CDR2 SVGAGI. The CDR3 DNA sequence: TGTGCCAGCAGTTACCTGAGGTCAATATCTGGAAACACCATATATTTT. Its protein is CASSYLRSISGNTIYF.

The chain joins TRBV18 to TRBJ2-7; D uncertain. V was shortened by 1 base and J by 6 bases, with 13 bases between the two germline ends. The length of the CDR3 is 14 residues. The V gene's germline CDR1 is KGHSH and CDR2 LQKENI. The CDR3 protein is CASSPQHTESEQYF. The CDR3 DNA is TGTGCCAGCTCACCACAGCACACGGAGAGCGAGCAGTACTTC.

There are a few counts of this clonotype. A much larger clone differs from this one at a single base, so this may be a read error. This sequence joins TRBV12-3 or TRBV12-4 and TRBJ2-2; 9 bases line up with TRBD1. This CDR3 spans 12 amino acids. Written as DNA, the CDR3 is TGTGCCAGCAGTTTCCGGACAGGGGAGCTGGTTTTT. This codes for CASSFRTGELVF.

Ten or more counts support this clonotype. V usage is TRBV9 and J usage is TRBJ2-2, with D possibly being TRBD2 (6 bases). Germline-derived CDR1 and CDR2 are SGDLS and YYNGEE. The germline V and J ends were trimmed by 7 bases and 4 bases, with 14 bases remaining between them. This CDR3 has 14 amino acids. The CDR3: CASGGARSTGELFF. The DNA for the CDR3 is TGTGCCAGCGGAGGGGCCCGTAGCACCGGGGAGCTGTTTTTT. Combining the CDR3 with reference TRBV9 and TRBJ2-2 gives the whole variable domain DSGVTQTPKHLITATGQRVTLRCSPRSGDLSVYWYQQSLDQGLQFLIQYYNGEERAKGNILERFSAQQFPDLHSELNLSSLELGDSALYFCASGGARSTGELFFGEGSRLTVL.

This clonotype showed up many times. The chain links TRBV25-1 to TRBJ2-6; D might be TRBD2 (5 bases). V dropped 5 bases and J dropped 0 bases, with 11 bases sitting between them. The germline gives CDR1 MGHDK, CDR2 SYGVNS. The CDR3 covers 16 residues. CDR3 sequence reads: CASSKDSFSGANVLTF. DNA of the CDR3: TGTGCCAGCAGTAAGGACTCATTCTCTGGGGCCAACGTCCTGACTTTC.

This clonotype has at least ten counts. The J gene is TRBJ2-2, the V gene TRBV12-3 or TRBV12-4, with 7 bases matching TRBD1. Germline trimming cut 5 bases from V and 7 bases from J; bases unmatched to any gene: 10. This CDR3 has 15 residues. Written as DNA, the CDR3 is TGTGCCAGCAGTCTGAGGGGGCCAGGGATCGGGGAGCTGTTTTTT. This gives the protein CASSLRGPGIGELFF.

This clonotype showed up many times. The genes are TRBV15 and TRBJ1-1; D perhaps matches TRBD1 (6 bases). V gave up 3 bases and J gave up 4 bases, with 12 bases separating them. The CDR3 consists of 14 residues. Germline loops: CDR1 LNHNV, CDR2 YYDKDF (reference sequence). The CDR3 here is CATSRNREGTEAFF. DNA of the CDR3: TGTGCCACCAGCAGGAACAGGGAGGGCACTGAAGCTTTCTTT.

The chain couples TRBV4-1 to TRBJ1-2, with 9 bases lining up with TRBD1. This CDR3 is built from 17 residues. The ends lost 4 bases at V and 3 bases at J; junction bases unmatched: 12. Germline CDR1 MGHRA, CDR2 YSYEKL. DNA for the CDR3: TGCGCCAGCAGCCCGGGACAGGGCCCCCTAACTTACTATGGCTACACCTTC. Translated: CASSPGQGPLTYYGYTF.

This clonotype appeared many times. The chain joins TRBV12-5 to TRBJ1-1, with D perhaps TRBD1 (6 bases). This CDR3 is built from 15 residues. Trimming cost V 5 bases and J 2 bases, with 15 bases left between them. Germline V lookup: CDR1 LGHNT, CDR2 FRNRAP. This CDR3 is CASGTVGGANTEAFF. The CDR3 DNA reads TGTGCTAGTGGTACGGTAGGGGGGGCCAACACTGAAGCTTTCTTT.

This clonotype appeared many times. J is TRBJ2-7 and V is TRBV20-1; 9 nucleotides align to TRBD1. The germline CDR1 and CDR2 sequences are DFQATT and SNEGSKA (reference sequence). V lost 3 bases to trimming and J lost 3 bases; unmatched junction nucleotides: 6. CDR3 length: 14 residues. CDR3 amino acids: CSASGTGIDYEQYF. The CDR3 DNA sequence: TGCAGTGCTAGTGGGACAGGGATAGACTACGAGCAGTACTTC.

This clonotype was observed a single time. This chain joins TRBV5-1 and TRBJ2-2, with 13 bases identical to TRBD2. J gave up 4 bases and V 4 bases, and 4 bases lay outside the gene matches. This CDR3 spans 16 amino acids. The germline CDR1 and CDR2 sequences are SGHRS and YFSETQ. The CDR3 bases are TGCGCCAGCAGCCAGGGACTAGCGGGGCCCACCGGGGAGCTGTTTTTT. Protein sequence: CASSQGLAGPTGELFF.

At least ten counts were recorded for this clonotype. This chain joins TRBV9 and TRBJ2-2; D gene unclear. Germline V gene sequence: CDR1 SGDLS, CDR2 YYNGEE. The CDR3 contains 14 residues. The ends were cut back, 2 bases at V and 2 bases at J, with 7 bases in the middle. The CDR3 loop is CASSVRANTGELFF. In DNA form, the CDR3 reads TGTGCCAGCAGCGTTCGTGCCAACACCGGGGAGCTGTTTTTT.

The chain joins TRBV12-3 or TRBV12-4 to TRBJ2-5; 7 nucleotides match TRBD2. V gave up 3 bases and J gave up 2 bases; unmatched junction bases: 3. CDR3 length: 14 amino acids. DNA for the CDR3: TGTGCCAGCAGTTTGGGGGGGAAACAAGAGACCCAGTACTTC. Translation: CASSLGGKQETQYF.

Many counts were recorded for this clonotype. The genes are TRBV27 and TRBJ1-6, with unresolved D. The germline V and J ends were trimmed by 3 bases and 6 bases, with 15 bases remaining between them. The length of the CDR3 is 16 residues. Looked up from germline, CDR1 is MNHEY and CDR2 is SMNVEV (reference sequence). Here the CDR3 DNA reads TGTGCCAGCAGTTTCCAAGTCTGGGGTACTAATTCACCCCTCCACTTT. It encodes CASSFQVWGTNSPLHF.

Ten or more counts support this clonotype. The V and J genes are TRBV7-2 and TRBJ2-7, with TRBD1 matching over 9 bases. The CDR3 is made up of 15 amino acids. After removal of 5 bases from V and 0 bases from J, the junction contained 5 bases not matched to a gene. Germline lookup yields CDR1 SGHTA and CDR2 FQGNSA. The CDR3 reads CASSETGGPSYEQYF. The CDR3 DNA reads as TGTGCCAGCAGCGAAACAGGGGGCCCCTCCTACGAGCAGTACTTC. Combining the CDR3 with reference TRBV7-2 and TRBJ2-7 gives the whole variable domain GAGVSQSPSNKVTEKGKDVELRCDPISGHTALYWYRQSLGQGLEFLIYFQGNSAPDKSGLPSDRFSAERTGGSVSTLTIQRTQQEDSAVYLCASSETGGPSYEQYFGPGTRLTVT.

This clonotype was counted ten times or more. The V call is TRBV9, the J call TRBJ1-1, with a weak D call TRBD1 (5 bases). V lost 4 bases and J lost 3, with 13 bases in between. The CDR3 length is 14 residues. The V gene's germline CDR1 is SGDLS and CDR2 YYNGEE. The CDR3 bases are TGTGCCAGCAGCCCACAGGTGGGGCACACTGAAGCTTTCTTT. As protein: CASSPQVGHTEAFF.

The chain combines TRBV28 with TRBJ2-7; 10 bases fit TRBD2. Trimming at V came to 6 bases and at J to 4 bases, leaving 6 bases not matched to a gene. Germline-derived CDR1 and CDR2 are MDHEN and SYDVKM. The CDR3 has 14 amino acids. CDR3 coding DNA: TGTGCCAGCAGGTGGACTAGCGGATTGTACGAGCAGTACTTC. Amino acid sequence: CASRWTSGLYEQYF.

This clonotype was seen only a few times. The chain links TRBV28 to TRBJ1-1; weak D call: TRBD1 (6 bases). Per germline, CDR1 MDHEN and CDR2 SYDVKM. The CDR3 runs 13 residues. Trimming left V 10 bases short and J 8 bases short, with 20 bases between. CDR3: CATTHRARDEAFF. The CDR3 coding sequence is TGTGCCACTACCCACAGGGCCAGAGACGAAGCTTTCTTT.

Comments on this clonotype: It is likely a read error, because the conserved phenylalanine at the end of the CDR3 is missing. No DNA is shown, since the ends of the CDR3 on it are uncertain; the CDR3 is the one TCRdb lists. The CDR3 region is CASISRPGLAAPKY. The V call is TRBV2, the J call TRBJ2-5; TRBD2 is the table's D call and was not checked against the DNA. Germline assignment: CDR1 SNHLY and CDR2 FYNNEI. The CDR3 length equals 14 residues, ends included.

The sample holds many counts of this clonotype. The chain couples TRBV10-3 to TRBJ2-2, with no clear D. This CDR3 comprises 14 residues. Germline V gene data show CDR1 as ENHRY and CDR2 as SYGVKD. V lost 5 bases and J lost 7, with 14 bases in between. The CDR3, as DNA: TGTGCCATCAGTCCGACCTCGCAAGGCGGGGAGCTGTTTTTT. It translates to CAISPTSQGGELFF.

This clonotype has a count of ten or more. The chain combines TRBV29-1 with TRBJ1-2, with 9 bases aligning to TRBD1. Germline assignment: CDR1 SQVTM and CDR2 ANQGSEA. The CDR3 length is 14 residues. The trim removed 2 bases at V and 4 bases at J, leaving 5 bases unmatched. Written as DNA, the CDR3 is TGCAGCGTTGAACCGGGACAGGGAATCTATGGCTACACCTTC. It is translated as CSVEPGQGIYGYTF.

This clonotype came up many times. The chain couples TRBV6-1 to TRBJ2-7; no reliable D call. CDR3 length equals 14 residues. V shed 1 base and J shed 2 bases, with 9 bases lying between them. CDR1 is MNHNS and CDR2 is SASEGT in the germline V gene. The CDR3 spells CASSEGGFPYEQYF. CDR3 bases: TGTGCCAGCAGTGAAGGCGGATTCCCCTACGAGCAGTACTTC.

At least ten counts were recorded for this clonotype. V usage is TRBV13 and J usage is TRBJ2-7; TRBD2 agrees at 13 bases. This CDR3 has 16 residues. V gave up 5 bases and J gave up 6 bases; unmatched junction bases: 10. Germline V lookup: CDR1 PRHDT, CDR2 FYEKMQ (reference sequence). The DNA of the CDR3 is TGTGCCAGCAGCCTCAGACTAGCGGGAGGAATCAGCGAGCAGTACTTC. It yields the protein CASSLRLAGGISEQYF.

J is TRBJ1-5 and V is TRBV30, with 7 bases matching TRBD1. After removal of 5 bases from V and 6 bases from J, the junction contained 13 bases not matched to a gene. The CDR3 runs 15 residues. Germline V gives CDR1 GTSNPN, CDR2 SVGIG (reference sequence). The DNA of the CDR3 is TGTGCCTGGTCCCCTGGACAGGCCTCCGGTCAGCCCCAGCATTTT. It codes for CAWSPGQASGQPQHF. Full variable domain (outside the CDR3, taken from reference TRBV30 and TRBJ1-5): SQTIHQWPATLVQPVGSPLSLECTVEGTSNPNLYWYRQAAGRGLQLLFYSVGIGQISSEVPQNLSASRPQDRQFILSSKKLLLSDSGFYLCAWSPGQASGQPQHFGDGTRLSIL.

The chain employs TRBV7-2 and TRBJ2-7; 8 positions match TRBD1. V was pared by 5 bases and J by 6 bases, with 9 bases of the junction left unmatched. CDR1 is SGHTA and CDR2 is FQGNSA in the germline V gene. The CDR3 covers 14 residues. The CDR3 DNA sequence: TGTGCCAGCAGCCGAGACGGACAGGGACGCGAGCAGTACTTC. Encoded protein: CASSRDGQGREQYF.

This clonotype was counted many times. The V call is TRBV6-2 or TRBV6-3, the J call TRBJ1-2; D is undetermined. This CDR3 comprises 14 residues. Germline V gene data show CDR1 as MNHEY and CDR2 as SVGEGT. Deletions cut 6 bases from V and 8 bases from J, with 19 bases between. The CDR3 loop reads CASSQPWQYGGYTF. The CDR3 coding sequence is TGTGCCAGCAGCCAGCCGTGGCAGTATGGAGGCTACACCTTC.

There are many counts of this clonotype. The V call is TRBV2, the J call TRBJ2-5; D uncertain. Germline assignment: CDR1 SNHLY and CDR2 FYNNEI. V shed 4 bases and J shed 1 base, with 7 bases lying between them. This CDR3 region has 13 residues. DNA for the CDR3: TGTGCCAGCAGTGTTAAGGGCCAAGAGACCCAGTACTTC. Translation gives CASSVKGQETQYF.

This clonotype appeared many times. The rearrangement uses TRBV20-1 and TRBJ2-7; 10 bases match TRBD2. V shed 6 bases, J shed 0 bases, and the junction held 8 bases outside the gene matches. Germline values: CDR1 DFQATT, CDR2 SNEGSKA (reference sequence). The CDR3 has 15 residues. The DNA of the CDR3 is TGCAGTGCCCGCGCTGCTAGCGGGAGCTCCTACGAGCAGTACTTC. Protein: CSARAASGSSYEQYF.

This clonotype has at least ten counts. The chain uses TRBV19 and TRBJ1-1, with 9 bases matching TRBD1. Germline V gene data show CDR1 as LNHDA and CDR2 as SQIVND (reference sequence). V dropped 6 bases and J dropped 4; count of bases not matched to a gene: 6. This CDR3 has 14 amino acids. CDR3 region: CASRLQGAGTEAFF. In DNA form, the CDR3 reads TGTGCCAGTAGACTACAGGGGGCTGGCACTGAAGCTTTCTTT.

This clonotype was picked up many times. The rearrangement joins TRBV12-3 or TRBV12-4 to TRBJ1-5; D is possibly TRBD1 (5 bases). This CDR3 has 14 amino acids. The V and J ends lost 7 bases and 7 bases respectively, with 17 bases between them. The CDR3 loop is CASTGHLRSQPQHF. DNA of the CDR3: TGTGCCAGCACCGGACATCTGAGGTCCCAGCCCCAGCATTTT.

This clonotype was seen repeatedly, ten times or more. The V gene is TRBV30, the J gene TRBJ1-1; D uncertain. This CDR3 contains 13 residues. The V gene's germline CDR1 is GTSNPN and CDR2 SVGIG (reference sequence). Between the trimmed V and J ends, which lost 3 bases and 1 base, there was a span of 9 bases. As DNA, the CDR3 is TGTGCCTGGAGGGGCTTTCAGAACACTGAAGCTTTCTTT. This codes for CAWRGFQNTEAFF.